This T cell receptor (beta chain) was profiled in a study of CD8 T cells in ankylosing spondylitis. The CDR3 consists of 14 residues. Germline CDR1 MNHEY, CDR2 SMNVEV (reference sequence). Losses at the gene ends were 6 bases for V and 5 bases for J; bases not matched to a gene: 5. This clonotype has just a few counts. TCRdb analysed the 5' RACE reads with MiXCR anew, one entry per CDR3 protein. Among approximately 35,000 distinct CDR3 sequences listed, around 14% were seen once. What was sequenced was blood. This chain links TRBV27 with TRBJ2-3; 10 nucleotides line up with TRBD1. The source is a male donor with ankylosing spondylitis or in good health (not recorded which). CDR3 residues: CASSPGTGVDTQYF. Here the CDR3 DNA reads TGTGCCAGCAGCCCCGGGACAGGGGTAGATACGCAGTATTTT.